These 20 T cell receptor beta chains were sequenced from one sample in a study of monozygotic twins with inflammatory bowel disease. TCRdb reprocessed the 5' RACE reads, keeping one entry per CDR3 protein, no DNA. The table for this sample gives under 350,000 distinct CDR3 sequences. The sample taken for sequencing was blood. The receptors were gathered from a human donor with ulcerative colitis or Crohn's disease, or a healthy co-twin of an affected twin (not recorded which).

The J gene is TRBJ2-3, the V gene TRBV30; TCRdb's D gene call, TRBD2, goes unchecked for lack of DNA. The CDR3 spans 14 residues. CDR1 is GTSNPN and CDR2 is SVGIG in the germline V gene (reference sequence). This CDR3 reads CAWSGVGGTDTQYF.

This chain uses TRBV7-9 with TRBJ2-1; TCRdb lists TRBD1, though no DNA is available to test this call. The CDR3 extends over 15 amino acids. CDR1 and CDR2 (germline): SEHNR, FQNEAQ (reference sequence). The CDR3: CASSLMGLRGNEQFF.

The V and J genes are TRBV6-2 or TRBV6-3 and TRBJ1-6; TCRdb names TRBD1, which stays unverified in the absence of DNA. CDR3 length equals 15 residues. Germline V gives CDR1 MNHEY, CDR2 SVGEGT. The CDR3 is CASSYGTTNNSPLHF.

The chain recombines TRBV7-2 with TRBJ1-4; TCRdb gives TRBD1 as the D gene, but with no DNA this cannot be confirmed. The CDR3 length is 14 residues. Looked up from germline, CDR1 is SGHTA and CDR2 is FQGNSA. CDR3 in amino acids: CASSPTGTREKLFF. The entire variable domain, with the rest obtained from reference TRBV7-2 and TRBJ1-4, is as follows: GAGVSQSPSNKVTEKGKDVELRCDPISGHTALYWYRQSLGQGLEFLIYFQGNSAPDKSGLPSDRFSAERTGGSVSTLTIQRTQQEDSAVYLCASSPTGTREKLFFGSGTQLSVL.

The chain couples TRBV5-6 to TRBJ2-3; TCRdb returns TRBD1, unconfirmable since there is no DNA. This CDR3 has 17 residues. CDR1 is SGHDT, CDR2 YYEEEE, per germline. CDR3 amino acids: CASSESGSRGVIDTQYF.

V usage is TRBV12-3 or TRBV12-4 and J usage is TRBJ2-7; the TRBD1 assignment by TCRdb is unverifiable without DNA. The CDR3 loop spans 14 amino acids. The CDR3 region is CASRGTGNTYEQYF.

J is TRBJ2-4 and V is TRBV4-3; TCRdb's D gene call, TRBD1, goes unchecked for lack of DNA. This CDR3 spans 17 amino acids. Germline CDR1 and CDR2: LGHNA and YSLEER. CDR3: CASSQEATGGTVTIQYF.

V is TRBV7-2 and J is TRBJ2-3; the TCRdb call, TRBD1, lacks DNA for checking. This CDR3 has 16 amino acids. The germline V gene encodes CDR1 SGHTA and CDR2 FQGNSA. This chain's CDR3 is CASSLDSGLSTDTQYF.

The chain recombines TRBV7-2 with TRBJ1-1; the D gene TCRdb calls, TRBD1, cannot be checked with no DNA. Germline V gene lookup returns CDR1 SGHTA and CDR2 FQGNSA. This CDR3 region has 15 residues. CDR3 region: CASSLIPAGGTEAFF.

V and J are TRBV20-1 and TRBJ2-2; TCRdb selects TRBD2, and the lack of DNA leaves this call unchecked. Germline assignment: CDR1 DFQATT and CDR2 SNEGSKA (reference sequence). This CDR3 has 15 amino acids. CDR3 amino acids: CSATGLAGVTGELFF.

The rearrangement uses TRBV5-4 and TRBJ2-5; TCRdb outputs TRBD2, but without DNA this stays unchecked. Germline V gene sequence: CDR1 SGHNT, CDR2 YYREEE (reference sequence). This CDR3 region has 15 residues. Here the CDR3 reads CASGLAGAYQETQYF. Complete variable domain (other parts from reference TRBV5-4 and TRBJ2-5): ETGVTQSPTHLIKTRGQQVTLRCSSQSGHNTVSWYQQALGQGPQFIFQYYREEENGRGNFPPRFSGLQFPNYSSELNVNALELDDSALYLCASGLAGAYQETQYFGPGTRLLVL.

The J gene is TRBJ2-2, the V gene TRBV29-1; checking the TCRdb D call of TRBD2 is not possible without DNA. Germline CDR1 and CDR2: SQVTM and ANQGSEA. The CDR3 has 15 amino acids. This CDR3 reads CSVPRGGSVTGELFF.

V gene TRBV24-1 combines with J gene TRBJ1-2. The CDR3 runs 17 residues. Germline CDR1 KGHDR, CDR2 SFDVKD. The CDR3 loop reads CATSDEPSGRSGYGYTF.

The V call is TRBV7-9, the J call TRBJ2-7. CDR3 length equals 13 residues. Per germline, CDR1 SEHNR and CDR2 FQNEAQ (reference sequence). This CDR3 is CASSLSSSGEQYF.

The gene calls are TRBV9 and TRBJ2-7; the D call of TRBD1 rests on TCRdb alone, since no DNA is present to check it. CDR3 size: 17 residues. Germline-derived CDR1 and CDR2 are SGDLS and YYNGEE. CDR3 amino acids: CASSRSRGAMNGYEQYF.

The CDR3 spells CASSDRFGGSYEQYF. The genes are TRBV6-1 and TRBJ2-7; no DNA is available, so the TRBD1 call from TCRdb remains unchecked. This CDR3 spans 15 amino acids. Germline V lookup: CDR1 MNHNS, CDR2 SASEGT.

The genes are TRBV20-1 and TRBJ2-5. This CDR3 has 11 amino acids. Germline V gives CDR1 DFQATT, CDR2 SNEGSKA (reference sequence). This CDR3 is CSAPTQMAQYF.

The chain employs TRBV5-4 and TRBJ2-2. Germline V lookup: CDR1 SGHNT, CDR2 YYREEE (reference sequence). The length of the CDR3 is 12 residues. The CDR3 loop reads CASSLEGRELFF.

The chain joins TRBV3-1 to TRBJ2-7; TCRdb's D call of TRBD1 is untestable without DNA. Germline V gene data show CDR1 as LGHDT and CDR2 as YNNKEL (reference sequence). The CDR3 contains 15 residues. The CDR3 spells CASSQAGQGSIEQYF.

The V and J genes are TRBV5-1 and TRBJ2-3; TCRdb outputs TRBD1, but without DNA this stays unchecked. The germline gives CDR1 SGHRS, CDR2 YFSETQ. The CDR3 runs 14 residues. CDR3 sequence: CASSLPGPVDTQYF.